This T cell receptor (beta chain) stems from a study of T cells in Graves' hyperthyroidism and ophthalmopathy. About the study: Any treatment followed the collection of peripheral blood at initial diagnosis. General study findings and limits: Before onset, ophthalmopathy was predicted by the model a median about 6.2 months earlier.

There are a few counts of this clonotype. What it binds is unknown. It was RNA transcripts that yielded the amplified TCR beta CDR3 regions. The HTBI primer set served for first-round RT-PCR of the TCR CDR3. In TCRdb, the multiplex PCR reads were re-called with MiXCR into one record per CDR3 protein. This table holds 530,000 or so distinct CDR3 sequences, around a quarter found once. Diagnosis rested on symptoms, serum thyroxine and TRAb, thyroid ultrasound, and orbital computed tomography. Deletions cut 5 bases from V and 5 bases from J, with 13 bases between. The CDR3 length is 13 residues. Germline V gives CDR1 LGHNA, CDR2 YNFKEQ.

This TCR was sampled from a woman aged 25-40 years with Graves' ophthalmopathy. The sequenced sample was blood. The chain joins TRBV4-2 to TRBJ2-7; D uncertain. CDR3 DNA sequence: TGTGCCAGCAGCTTTTCGAGGACGAACGAGCAGTACTTC. Encoded protein: CASSFSRTNEQYF.